These T cell receptor beta chains were read from a single sample in a study of blood T cells in healthy people across ages. TCRdb re-analysed the 5' RACE reads in MiXCR, keeping a single row per CDR3 protein. The sample yields around 800,000 distinct CDR3 sequences, about half seen once. Sequenced: blood. The receptors here all came from an elderly man in good health. The CDR3 runs from the conserved cysteine through the conserved F or W. D genes are given only for firm matches. Size is stated for part of the rows, as once, few or many counts, or as a class when the clone is expanded.

d_call	clone_size	v_call	j_call	cdr3_aa	cdr3_nt
.	.	TRBV9	TRBJ2-1	CASSVEGSRYNEQFF	TGTGCCAGCAGCGTCGAGGGGAGTCGCTACAATGAGCAGTTCTTC
.	.	TRBV20-1	TRBJ2-1	CSARRSHEQFF	TGCAGTGCTAGACGGAGCCATGAGCAGTTCTTC
TRBD1	.	TRBV28	TRBJ2-7	CASTFSGTGSSEQYF	TGTGCCAGCACCTTCTCCGGGACAGGGTCGTCTGAGCAGTACTTC
.	.	TRBV12-3/TRBV12-4	TRBJ1-2	CASRPGEFNYGYTF	TGTGCCAGCAGACCGGGAGAATTTAACTATGGCTACACCTTC
TRBD2	.	TRBV12-3/TRBV12-4	TRBJ2-5	CASSRLAGSYNEQYF	TGTGCCAGCAGTCGACTAGCGGGATCTTACAATGAGCAGTACTTC
.	.	TRBV7-2	TRBJ2-7	CASSLRLARYEQYF	TGTGCCAGCAGCTTACGCCTAGCGAGGTACGAGCAGTACTTC
TRBD2	.	TRBV24-1	TRBJ2-3	CATSDFASGSVDTQYF	TGTGCCACCAGTGATTTCGCTAGCGGGAGCGTGGATACGCAGTATTTT
.	many	TRBV10-3	TRBJ2-1	CAMASEDEQFF	TGTGCCATGGCTAGTGAGGATGAGCAGTTCTTC
.	few	TRBV14	TRBJ2-1	CAVARGVDNEQFF	TGTGCCGTTGCCAGGGGTGTCGACAATGAGCAGTTCTTC
.	.	TRBV20-1	TRBJ2-7	CSARDFTGAYEQYF	TGCAGTGCTAGAGATTTCACCGGGGCCTACGAGCAGTACTTC
TRBD1	once	TRBV11-3	TRBJ2-2	CASSFWDRGLEGELFF	TGTGCCAGCAGCTTCTGGGACAGGGGGCTTGAAGGGGAGCTGTTTTTT
.	.	TRBV20-1	TRBJ2-5	CSAREEQETQYF	TGCAGTGCTAGAGAAGAGCAGGAGACCCAGTACTTC
TRBD1	few	TRBV9	TRBJ1-1	CASSVVKRGQTNTEAFF	TGTGCCAGCAGCGTAGTTAAGAGGGGGCAAACGAACACTGAAGCTTTCTTT
TRBD2	.	TRBV5-1	TRBJ2-2	CASSWTTSGSPRGELFF	TGCGCCAGCAGCTGGACAACTAGCGGGAGCCCTCGCGGGGAGCTGTTTTTT
TRBD2	many	TRBV28	TRBJ2-2	CASSFLRDYIGELFF	TGTGCCAGCAGTTTCCTCCGGGACTATATAGGGGAGCTGTTTTTT
TRBD1	few	TRBV10-3	TRBJ1-5	CAIRETGQGKPQHF	TGTGCCATCAGGGAGACAGGGCAAGGGAAGCCCCAGCATTTT
TRBD1	.	TRBV5-1	TRBJ1-1	CASSFEGAMNTEAFF	TGCGCCAGCAGCTTCGAGGGGGCTATGAACACTGAAGCTTTCTTT
.	.	TRBV24-1	TRBJ2-3	CATSDSVTDTQYF	TGTGCCACCAGTGATTCAGTCACAGATACGCAGTATTTT
TRBD1	once	TRBV29-1	TRBJ1-1	CSAGTDLLNTEAFF	TGCAGCGCCGGGACAGATCTCTTGAACACTGAAGCTTTCTTT
.	.	TRBV11-3	TRBJ2-7	CASSGWAEGNEQYF	TGTGCCAGCAGCGGTTGGGCGGAAGGTAATGAGCAGTACTTC
TRBD2	many	TRBV2	TRBJ2-2	CASRVDGRTGELFF	TGTGCCAGCAGAGTGGACGGGAGGACCGGGGAGCTGTTTTTT
.	.	TRBV7-8	TRBJ2-6	CASSSPLDTNSGANVLTF	TGTGCCAGCAGCTCCCCCCTGGACACCAACTCTGGGGCCAACGTCCTGACTTTC